Listed here are 17 T cell receptor beta chains from one sample, sequenced in a study of blood T cell repertoires in COVID-19. Clones were read by immunoSEQ multiplex PCR, and TCRdb kept only the in-frame ones, dropping some. This table has some 54,000 clones, more than 85% appearing once. Sequencing used peripheral blood. The receptors were gathered from a man between 60 and 70 years old with acute or convalescent COVID-19.

The chain couples TRBV5-4 to TRBJ2-3, with 11 bases fitting TRBD2. V was pared by 4 bases and J by 2 bases, with 9 bases of the junction left unmatched. Per germline, CDR1 SGHNT and CDR2 YYREEE (reference sequence). The CDR3 is 17 residues long. CDR3 loop: CASSARTSGRSTDTQYF. CDR3 nucleotide sequence: TGTGCCAGCAGCGCCAGGACTAGCGGGCGCTCCACAGATACGCAGTATTTT.

This chain connects TRBV7-2 to TRBJ1-6; no definite D call. Germline lookup yields CDR1 SGHTA and CDR2 FQGNSA. The V and J ends lost 4 bases and 2 bases respectively, with 6 bases between them. The CDR3 has 14 residues. This chain's CDR3 is CASSSQAYNSPLHF. The CDR3 coding sequence is TGTGCCAGCAGCTCCCAGGCCTATAATTCACCCCTCCACTTT.

V is TRBV3-1 (or the pseudogene TRBV3-2) and J is TRBJ2-1, with a possible D match to TRBD2 (5 bases). CDR1 and CDR2 from the germline V gene are LGHDT and YNNKEL (reference sequence). Trimming removed 5 bases from V and 0 bases from J, with 14 bases in between. This CDR3 is 16 amino acids long. CDR3 sequence reads: CASSDLASSSYNEQFF. In nucleotides, the CDR3 is TGTGCCAGCAGCGACCTAGCATCGAGCTCCTACAATGAGCAGTTCTTC.

Points on this clone: A junction end diverges from the germline sequence, so it may reflect a read error. CDR3 sequence: CASSISGTGGNQPQHF. The CDR3 region has the DNA TGTGCCAGCAGTATATCCGGGACAGGGGGGAATCAGCCCCAGCATTTT. The J gene is TRBJ1-5, the V gene TRBV27; TRBD1 matches 11 bases. Germline CDR1 is MNHEY and CDR2 is SMNVEV (reference sequence). The CDR3 extends over 16 amino acids.

The chain couples TRBV6-5 to TRBJ1-2; tentative D call: TRBD1 (5 bases). The CDR3 length is 14 residues. Germline CDR1 reads MNHEY; CDR2 reads SVGAGI. Trimming left V 10 bases short and J 4 bases short, with 19 bases between. CDR3 nucleotide sequence: TGTGCCACCCTAAACCCCTACGACAGCTATGGCTACACCTTC. Protein: CATLNPYDSYGYTF.

The chain links TRBV7-3 to TRBJ2-1, with TRBD2 matching over 8 bases. V dropped 2 bases and J dropped 4; count of bases not matched to a gene: 4. CDR1 is SGHTA, CDR2 FQGTGA, per germline. This CDR3 spans 15 amino acids. CDR3 loop: CASSLALAEYNEQFF. The CDR3 DNA reads TGTGCCAGCAGCTTAGCACTAGCGGAATACAATGAGCAGTTCTTC.

This clone was picked up one time. The chain uses TRBV7-9 and TRBJ1-5, with D uncertain. The CDR3 contains 15 residues. The V end was cut by 5 bases, the J end by 5 bases, with 16 bases between. The germline V gene encodes CDR1 SEHNR and CDR2 FQNEAQ (reference sequence). CDR3 loop: CASSQGSLIHQPQHF. The CDR3 bases are TGTGCCAGCAGCCAAGGGAGTTTGATCCATCAGCCCCAGCATTTT.

CDR3 amino acids: CASGFIPGEAFF. The CDR3 nucleotides read TGTGCTAGTGGTTTTATTCCGGGTGAAGCTTTCTTT. J is TRBJ1-1 and V is TRBV12-5; D is ambiguous. CDR3 size: 12 residues. Trimming pared 3 bases from V and 7 bases from J, leaving 9 bases between. In germline, CDR1 is LGHNT, CDR2 FRNRAP.

The DNA for the CDR3 is TGCGCCAGCAAAGAGACAGGGCTGGGGGTATGGACTGAAGCTTTCTTT. It codes for CASKETGLGVWTEAFF. The genes are TRBV10-2 and TRBJ1-1; 7 bases fit TRBD1. The germline V gene has CDR1 WSHSY and CDR2 SAAADI. V lost 7 bases and J lost 5; bases outside the gene matches: 16. The CDR3 covers 16 residues.

CDR3 sequence: CASSLEETQYF. The CDR3 region has the DNA TGTGCCAGCTCCCTTGAAGAGACCCAGTACTTC. This chain joins TRBV18 and TRBJ2-5; the D is unclear. CDR1 and CDR2 (germline): KGHSH, LQKENI. The ends were cut back, 6 bases at V and 3 bases at J, with 5 bases in the middle. This CDR3 is built from 11 residues.

This clone was counted a single time. The genes are TRBV6-2 or TRBV6-3 and TRBJ2-5, with TRBD1 matching 9 bases. CDR3 length: 15 residues. J gave up 5 bases and V 6 bases, and 10 bases lay outside the gene matches. Germline-derived CDR1 and CDR2 are MNHEY and SVGEGT. CDR3 sequence reads: CASSWETGGAETQYF. CDR3 nucleotides: TGTGCCAGCAGCTGGGAAACAGGGGGCGCCGAGACCCAGTACTTC.

As to this clone: Compared with germline, one end of the junction differs, possibly owing to a read error. The chain combines TRBV12-3 or TRBV12-4 with TRBJ1-5; D ambiguous. The CDR3 is 12 amino acids. This chain's CDR3 is CTSSLELPAQHF. In DNA form, the CDR3 reads TGTACCAGCAGTTTAGAACTCCCTGCCCAGCATTTT.

The count of this clone is one. The chain links TRBV28 to TRBJ1-2; D is unresolved. The CDR3 sequence is 11 residues long. Germline CDR1 MDHEN, CDR2 SYDVKM. Trimming pared 5 bases from V and 5 bases from J, leaving 6 bases between. The chain's CDR3 is CASSTPYGYTF. CDR3 bases: TGTGCCAGCAGTACACCTTATGGCTACACCTTC.

The chain couples TRBV3-1 (or the pseudogene TRBV3-2) to TRBJ1-5; D remains ambiguous. The ends were cut back, 6 bases at V and 6 bases at J, with 18 bases in the middle. The germline V gene has CDR1 LGHDT and CDR2 YNNKEL (reference sequence). This CDR3 region has 15 residues. The CDR3 reads CASSPGPEGSQPQHF. CDR3 DNA sequence: TGTGCCAGCAGTCCCGGTCCTGAGGGAAGTCAGCCCCAGCATTTT.

The V gene is TRBV24-1, the J gene TRBJ2-3, with 7 bases identical to TRBD2. The CDR3 runs to 15 residues. Germline trimming cut 5 bases from V and 2 bases from J; bases unmatched to any gene: 6. Per germline, CDR1 KGHDR and CDR2 SFDVKD. As DNA, the CDR3 is TGTGCCACCAGTGTTCTAGCGGACGACACAGATACGCAGTATTTT. It specifies CATSVLADDTDTQYF.

This clone was picked up one time. The rearrangement uses TRBV9 and TRBJ1-1, with D possibly matching TRBD1 (6 bases). This CDR3 has 12 residues. Deletions cut 7 bases from V and 0 bases from J, with 7 bases between. Looked up from germline, CDR1 is SGDLS and CDR2 is YYNGEE. The CDR3 sequence: CASGQLNTEAFF. The CDR3 nucleotides are TGTGCCAGCGGACAGTTGAACACTGAAGCTTTCTTT. Variable domain in full (rest from reference TRBV9 and TRBJ1-1): DSGVTQTPKHLITATGQRVTLRCSPRSGDLSVYWYQQSLDQGLQFLIQYYNGEERAKGNILERFSAQQFPDLHSELNLSSLELGDSALYFCASGQLNTEAFFGQGTRLTVV.

This chain uses TRBV6-2 or TRBV6-3 with TRBJ1-1; a possible D gene is TRBD1 (5 bases). The CDR3 has 13 amino acids. The germline V and J ends were trimmed by 3 bases and 5 bases, with 10 bases remaining between them. Germline V gives CDR1 MNHEY, CDR2 SVGEGT. The CDR3 here is CASSYLTATEAFF. The CDR3 region has the DNA TGTGCCAGCAGTTATTTGACAGCTACTGAAGCTTTCTTT.